The 20 T cell receptor beta chains reported below all come from one sample, sequenced in a study of blood T cell repertoires in COVID-19. TCRdb keeps only in-frame clones here, not all; method: immunoSEQ multiplex PCR. The sample yields 95,000 to 150,000 clones, 86% seen once. Sequencing was done on a sample of peripheral blood. These receptors all stem from a man aged 35-49 years with acute or convalescent COVID-19.

The gene calls are TRBV6-2 or TRBV6-3 and TRBJ2-3, with TRBD2 identical over 11 bases. Germline V gene lookup returns CDR1 MNHEY and CDR2 SVGEGT. Losses at the gene ends were 0 bases for V and 2 bases for J; bases not matched to a gene: 13. This CDR3 contains 20 residues. The CDR3 nucleotides are TGTGCCAGCAGTTACTCGATTAATCTCCTAGCGGGGGGCGACACAGATACGCAGTATTTT. This sequence encodes CASSYSINLLAGGDTDTQYF.

V usage is TRBV5-6 and J usage is TRBJ1-2; D uncertain. Per germline, CDR1 SGHDT and CDR2 YYEEEE. The CDR3 is 13 amino acids. The ends were cut back, 0 bases at V and 1 base at J, with 4 bases in the middle. The CDR3 bases are TGTGCCAGCAGCTTGGTCAGTAACTATGGCTACACCTTC. Its protein product is CASSLVSNYGYTF.

This chain joins TRBV7-9 and TRBJ1-4; no firm D call. Germline CDR1 is SEHNR and CDR2 is FQNEAQ (reference sequence). The CDR3 runs to 15 residues. Trimming left V 3 bases short and J 2 bases short, with 10 bases between. CDR3 protein: CASSFYGDTNEKLFF. CDR3 in DNA: TGTGCCAGCAGCTTTTACGGAGACACTAATGAAAAACTGTTTTTT.

This clone was seen only once. The rearrangement uses TRBV7-6 and TRBJ2-5; D call uncertain. The CDR3 spans 14 residues. The germline CDR1 and CDR2 sequences are SGHVS and FNYEAQ. V lost 2 bases and J lost 3, with 10 bases in between. The CDR3 nucleotides read TGTGCCAGCAGCTTATCCCTACAGAAAGAGACCCAGTACTTC. Protein: CASSLSLQKETQYF.

V gene TRBV4-1 combines with J gene TRBJ1-2; D is perhaps TRBD1 (5 bases). Germline CDR1 reads MGHRA; CDR2 reads YSYEKL. V was clipped by 3 bases and J by 7 bases, with 15 bases between them. This CDR3 spans 14 amino acids. In DNA, the CDR3 is TGCGCCAGCAGCCAGGACAAATATTCCCGTGGCTACACCTTC. This sequence encodes CASSQDKYSRGYTF.

CDR3 sequence (DNA): TGCGCCAGCAGCTTGGGGGGGCGCCTGAGGGATACGCAGTATTTT. It translates to CASSLGGRLRDTQYF. The genes are TRBV5-1 and TRBJ2-3, with D possibly TRBD1 on 6 matching bases. Germline V lookup: CDR1 SGHRS, CDR2 YFSETQ. V was pared by 0 bases and J by 6 bases, with 14 bases between. This CDR3 region has 15 residues.

The rearrangement links TRBV6-5 to TRBJ1-5; 8 bases fit TRBD1. The J segment lost 4 bases and the V segment lost 7 bases, leaving 6 bases of the junction unmatched. Germline V gene sequence: CDR1 MNHEY, CDR2 SVGAGI. The CDR3 sequence is 14 residues long. CDR3 nucleotides: TGTGCCAGCAAGGGGACAGGCCTAAATCAGCCCCAGCATTTT. Translation gives CASKGTGLNQPQHF.

The chain's CDR3 is CASSPGLDSGNTIYF. CDR3 sequence (DNA): TGTGCCAGCAGCCCAGGGTTAGACTCTGGAAACACCATATATTTT. V and J are TRBV7-2 and TRBJ1-3, with D possibly being TRBD1 (5 bases). The CDR3 spans 15 residues. The V gene's germline CDR1 is SGHTA and CDR2 FQGNSA. Trimming removed 5 bases at V and 0 bases at J, with 11 bases between.

The V call is TRBV19, the J call TRBJ2-6, with D uncertain. The CDR3 loop spans 15 amino acids. The V and J ends lost 6 bases and 0 bases respectively, with 9 bases between them. Germline CDR1 and CDR2: LNHDA and SQIVND (reference sequence). In nucleotides, the CDR3 is TGTGCCAGTAGGCCCACGAGCTCTGGGGCCAACGTCCTGACTTTC. Translation gives CASRPTSSGANVLTF.

The chain is built from TRBV6-2 or TRBV6-3 and TRBJ2-2; TRBD1 matches 7 bases. The CDR3 has 16 amino acids. Trimming cost V 1 base and J 10 bases; bases outside gene matches: 12. CDR1 is MNHEY and CDR2 is SVGEGT in the germline V gene. In DNA form, the CDR3 reads TGTGCCAGCAGTTACTTTCCCGGGACAGTAAGGGAGGAGCTGTTTTTT. Protein sequence: CASSYFPGTVREELFF.

This clone showed up just a few times. This sequence joins TRBV9 and TRBJ2-1; a possible D gene is TRBD2 (7 bases). The CDR3 runs to 16 residues. Germline V gene lookup returns CDR1 SGDLS and CDR2 YYNGEE. V lost 4 bases and J lost 5, with 19 bases in between. CDR3 protein: CASSPPGGRKDNEQFF. CDR3 DNA sequence: TGTGCCAGCAGCCCCCCCGGGGGGCGTAAGGACAATGAGCAGTTCTTC.

This chain uses TRBV29-1 with TRBJ1-2; perhaps TRBD1 as D (6 bases). CDR1 and CDR2 (germline): SQVTM, ANQGSEA. The CDR3 sequence is 14 residues long. The V end was cut by 3 bases, the J end by 4 bases, with 15 bases between. CDR3 protein: CSVDSGKGVYGYTF. The CDR3 nucleotides read TGCAGCGTTGACTCGGGGAAGGGGGTCTATGGCTACACCTTC.

This sequence joins TRBV3-1 (or the pseudogene TRBV3-2) and TRBJ1-5, with TRBD1 as a possible D gene (5 bases). The CDR3 loop spans 15 amino acids. Germline assignment: CDR1 LGHDT and CDR2 YNNKEL (reference sequence). V lost 1 base and J 6 bases, leaving 13 bases between the germline ends. CDR3 nucleotide sequence: TGTGCCAGCAGCCAAGGATGGGGGGTCGGTCAGCCCCAGCATTTT. This gives the protein CASSQGWGVGQPQHF.

The J gene is TRBJ2-1, the V gene TRBV5-1; the match to TRBD2 covers 14 bases. Trimming removed 2 bases from V and 6 bases from J; junction bases left unmatched: 7. The CDR3 extends over 17 amino acids. Per germline, CDR1 SGHRS and CDR2 YFSETQ. The CDR3 protein is CASSFGTSGGSVNEQFF. CDR3 DNA: TGCGCCAGCAGCTTCGGGACTAGCGGGGGCTCTGTCAATGAGCAGTTCTTC.

The rearrangement links TRBV11-3 to TRBJ2-7; no definite D call. V was shortened by 1 base and J by 2 bases, with 12 bases between the two germline ends. Per germline, CDR1 SGHNT and CDR2 YENEEA. The CDR3 length is 15 residues. The CDR3 bases are TGTGCCAGCAGCTTAGGGTCGGGTCATACCTACGAGCAGTACTTC. Its protein product is CASSLGSGHTYEQYF.

CDR3: CASSYGQGTPNYGYTF. The CDR3 bases are TGTGCCAGCAGCTATGGACAGGGTACCCCTAACTATGGCTACACCTTC. The chain couples TRBV5-6 to TRBJ1-2; 8 bases line up with TRBD1. The CDR3 sequence is 16 residues long. Germline V CDR1 and CDR2: SGHDT, YYEEEE. V was pared by 3 bases and J by 0 bases, with 7 bases of the junction left unmatched.

The chain is built from TRBV7-2 and TRBJ1-2, with D unclear. CDR3 length: 15 amino acids. CDR1 and CDR2 from the germline V gene are SGHTA and FQGNSA. V lost 5 bases and J 4 bases, leaving 17 bases between the germline ends. The CDR3 sequence is CASSEGLSLFYGYTF. CDR3 nucleotides: TGTGCCAGCAGCGAGGGCCTTTCGCTTTTCTATGGCTACACCTTC.

The chain has TRBV5-5 and TRBJ1-1; D is possibly TRBD1 (5 bases). This CDR3 region has 14 residues. Trimming took off 1 base at V and 5 bases at J, with 12 bases between the two ends. Looked up from germline, CDR1 is SGHKS and CDR2 is YYEKEE (reference sequence). In DNA form, the CDR3 reads TGTGCCAGCAGCTTGAGGTTACGGGGGACTGAAGCTTTCTTT. Its protein product is CASSLRLRGTEAFF.

The V and J genes are TRBV12-3 or TRBV12-4 and TRBJ1-2, with D unclear. The CDR3 has 12 residues. The germline V and J ends were trimmed by 2 bases and 7 bases, with 8 bases remaining between them. The CDR3 region has the DNA TGTGCCAGCAGTTTATTGGCAGTTGGCTACACCTTC. Its protein product is CASSLLAVGYTF.

The genes are TRBV11-2 and TRBJ2-7; 7 nucleotides line up with TRBD1. Germline lookup yields CDR1 SGHAT and CDR2 FQNNGV. The CDR3 is made up of 15 amino acids. With V trimmed by 1 base and J by 2 bases, 5 bases remained unmatched. The CDR3 sequence is CASSLVSRGPYEQYF. CDR3 nucleotides: TGTGCCAGCAGCTTAGTCTCTAGGGGGCCCTACGAGCAGTACTTC.